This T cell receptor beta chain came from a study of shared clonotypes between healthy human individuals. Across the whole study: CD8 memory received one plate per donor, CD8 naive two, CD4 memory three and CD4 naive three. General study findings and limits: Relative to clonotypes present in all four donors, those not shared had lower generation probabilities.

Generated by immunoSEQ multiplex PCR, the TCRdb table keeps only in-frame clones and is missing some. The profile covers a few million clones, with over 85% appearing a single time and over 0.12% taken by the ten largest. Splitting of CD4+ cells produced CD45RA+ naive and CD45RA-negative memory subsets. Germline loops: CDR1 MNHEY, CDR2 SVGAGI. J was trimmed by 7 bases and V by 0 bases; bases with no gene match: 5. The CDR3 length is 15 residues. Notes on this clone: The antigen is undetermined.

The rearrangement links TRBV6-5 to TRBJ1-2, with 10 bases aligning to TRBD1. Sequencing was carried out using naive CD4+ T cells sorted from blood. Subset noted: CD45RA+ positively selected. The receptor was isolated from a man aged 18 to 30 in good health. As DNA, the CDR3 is TGTGCCAGCAGTTACTCGTGGGACAGGGGTTCTGGCTACACCTTC. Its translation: CASSYSWDRGSGYTF.